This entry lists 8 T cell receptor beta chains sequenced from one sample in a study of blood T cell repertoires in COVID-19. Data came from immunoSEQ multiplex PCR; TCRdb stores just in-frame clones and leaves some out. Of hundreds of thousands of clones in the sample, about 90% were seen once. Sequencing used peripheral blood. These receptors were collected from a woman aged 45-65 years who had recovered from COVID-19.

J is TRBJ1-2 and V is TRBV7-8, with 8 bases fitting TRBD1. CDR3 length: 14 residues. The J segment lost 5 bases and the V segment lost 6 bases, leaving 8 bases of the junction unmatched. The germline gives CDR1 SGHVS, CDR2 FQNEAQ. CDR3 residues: CASRLDRASYGYTF. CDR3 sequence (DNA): TGTGCCAGCAGACTGGACAGGGCCTCTTATGGCTACACCTTC. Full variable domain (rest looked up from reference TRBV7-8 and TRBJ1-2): GAGVSQSPRYKVAKRGQDVALRCDPISGHVSLFWYQQALGQGPEFLTYFQNEAQLDKSGLPSDRFFAERPEGSVSTLKIQRTQQEDSAVYLCASRLDRASYGYTFGSGTRLTVV.

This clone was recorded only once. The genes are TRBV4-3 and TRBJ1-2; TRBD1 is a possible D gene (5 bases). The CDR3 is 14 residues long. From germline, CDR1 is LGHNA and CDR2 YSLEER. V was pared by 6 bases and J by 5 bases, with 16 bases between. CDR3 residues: CASSRTTELYGYTF. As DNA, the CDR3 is TGCGCCAGCAGTCGTACGACAGAGCTTTATGGCTACACCTTC.

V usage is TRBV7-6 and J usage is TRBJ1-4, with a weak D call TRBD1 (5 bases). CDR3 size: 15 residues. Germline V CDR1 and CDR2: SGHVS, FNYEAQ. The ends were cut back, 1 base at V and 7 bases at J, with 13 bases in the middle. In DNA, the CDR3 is TGTGCCAGCAGCTTAGGGCGACCGCAGGGTGAAAAACTGTTTTTT. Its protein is CASSLGRPQGEKLFF.

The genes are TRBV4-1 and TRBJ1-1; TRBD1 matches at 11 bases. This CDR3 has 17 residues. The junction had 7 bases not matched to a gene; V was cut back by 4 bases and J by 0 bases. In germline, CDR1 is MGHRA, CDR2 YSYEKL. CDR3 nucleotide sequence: TGCGCCAGCAGCCCAGGGACAGGGGGATTCATGAACACTGAAGCTTTCTTT. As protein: CASSPGTGGFMNTEAFF.

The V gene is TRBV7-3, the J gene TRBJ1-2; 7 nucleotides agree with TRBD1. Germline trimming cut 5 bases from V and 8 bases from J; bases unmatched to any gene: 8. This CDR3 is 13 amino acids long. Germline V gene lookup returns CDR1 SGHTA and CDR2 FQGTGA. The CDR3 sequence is CASSRQGTEGYTF. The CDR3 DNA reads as TGTGCCAGCAGCCGACAGGGAACAGAGGGCTACACCTTC.

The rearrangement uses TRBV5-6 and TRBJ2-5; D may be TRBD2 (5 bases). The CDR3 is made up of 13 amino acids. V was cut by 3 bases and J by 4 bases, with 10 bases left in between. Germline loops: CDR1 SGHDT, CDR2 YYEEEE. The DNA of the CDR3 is TGTGCCAGCAGCTGGACGGGGTCAGAGACCCAGTACTTC. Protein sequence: CASSWTGSETQYF.

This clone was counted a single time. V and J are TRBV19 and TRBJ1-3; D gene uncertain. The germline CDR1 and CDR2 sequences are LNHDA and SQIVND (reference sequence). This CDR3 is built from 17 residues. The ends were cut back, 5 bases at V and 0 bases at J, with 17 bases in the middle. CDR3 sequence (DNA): TGTGCCAGTAGTCCCAGACCCAGGACTCACTCTGGAAACACCATATATTTT. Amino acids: CASSPRPRTHSGNTIYF.

The CDR3 protein is CASSPRGPAENEQFF. The CDR3 nucleotides read TGTGCCAGTAGTCCCAGGGGGCCGGCGGAAAATGAGCAGTTCTTC. The chain joins TRBV19 to TRBJ2-1, with 8 bases that match TRBD1. Germline loops: CDR1 LNHDA, CDR2 SQIVND (reference sequence). CDR3 length: 15 amino acids. J lost 7 bases, V lost 5 bases, and 10 bases had no gene match.